This T cell receptor beta chain was found in a study of post-analysis software for immune sequencing data. Study information: Recorded disease courses covered relapsing-remitting, secondary progressive and progressive-relapsing multiple sclerosis. Some patients had no subtype annotation. Study-wide results and limits: Batch-mates among the samples co-clustered strongly by F measure. Comparison with controls showed significantly lower normalized Chao1 diversity in multiple sclerosis patients.

As for this clonotype: The target antigen is unknown.

Each TCR beta cDNA library carried unique molecular identifiers. The authors obtained roughly 500,000 cDNA molecules from approximately 1 to 10 million T cells. MiXCR, run by TCRdb on the PCR reads, gives a single entry per CDR3 protein. Here the sample spans 450,000 to 700,000 distinct CDR3 sequences, about 44% being singletons. The sequencing sample was made of blood. The sequence was collected from a girl aged 5-17 years with multiple sclerosis.

The CDR3 loop is CASSRGTVQETQYF. The CDR3, as DNA: TGTGCCAGCAGCCGCGGGACAGTTCAAGAGACCCAGTACTTC. The chain recombines TRBV7-8 with TRBJ2-5; tentative D call: TRBD1 (7 bases). Trimming cost V 5 bases and J 2 bases, with 12 bases left between them. Looked up from germline, CDR1 is SGHVS and CDR2 is FQNEAQ. The CDR3 is 14 amino acids.